This is a list of T cell receptor beta chains from one sample in a study of T cells in Graves' hyperthyroidism and ophthalmopathy. One entry per CDR3 protein results from TCRdb running MiXCR on the multiplex PCR reads. Here the sample spans 490,000 or so distinct CDR3 sequences, less than 25% being singletons. The sample was blood. The receptor source for this set is a woman in her 70s with Graves' ophthalmopathy. CDR3s include the opening cysteine and the closing phenylalanine or tryptophan. The order of the fields is clone size, D gene, J gene, V gene, CDR3 protein, CDR3 DNA. D genes are given only for firm matches. Clone size is stated in some rows and not others, as once, few, many or a class when expanded.

size: many; D: .; J: TRBJ2-1; V: TRBV10-1; CDR3: CASTPSNEQFF; DNA: TGCGCCAGCACCCCCTCCAATGAGCAGTTCTTC
size: .; D: TRBD1; J: TRBJ1-2; V: TRBV29-1; CDR3: CSAPGTGDYGYTF; DNA: TGCAGCGCCCCTGGGACAGGGGACTATGGCTACACCTTC
size: .; D: TRBD2; J: TRBJ2-2; V: TRBV30; CDR3: CAWRWTSGRTGEPFF; DNA: TGTGCCTGGAGATGGACTAGCGGGAGAACCGGGGAGCCGTTTTTT
size: .; D: .; J: TRBJ2-3; V: TRBV30; CDR3: CAWSVTGWTDTQYF; DNA: TGTGCCTGGAGTGTAACAGGGTGGACAGATACGCAGTATTTT
size: few; D: .; J: TRBJ1-4; V: TRBV30; CDR3: CAWSVFGNEKLFF; DNA: TGTGCCTGGAGTGTATTTGGTAATGAAAAACTGTTTTTT
size: few; D: TRBD1; J: TRBJ2-2; V: TRBV3-1; CDR3: CASSSSGQSLTGELFF; DNA: TGTGCCAGCAGCTCCTCGGGACAGAGCTTAACCGGGGAGCTGTTTTTT
size: .; D: .; J: TRBJ2-2; V: TRBV12-3/TRBV12-4; CDR3: CASTGQNTGELFF; DNA: TGTGCCAGCACCGGACAGAACACCGGGGAGCTGTTTTTT
size: .; D: .; J: TRBJ1-2; V: TRBV20-1; CDR3: CSARIFGGPFYGYTF; DNA: TGCAGTGCTAGAATTTTTGGGGGCCCCTTCTATGGCTACACCTTC
size: .; D: TRBD2; J: TRBJ2-5; V: TRBV7-9; CDR3: CASSQGAGTSAETQYF; DNA: TGTGCCAGCAGCCAAGGGGCGGGGACTAGCGCAGAGACCCAGTACTTC
size: .; D: .; J: TRBJ2-7; V: TRBV7-2; CDR3: CASSPARRPSYEQYF; DNA: TGCGCCAGCAGCCCGGCGAGGCGCCCCTCCTACGAGCAGTACTTC
size: many; D: TRBD2; J: TRBJ2-7; V: TRBV6-1; CDR3: CASSEPGTMVYEQYF; DNA: TGTGCCAGCAGTGAACCAGGGACTATGGTCTACGAGCAGTACTTC
size: .; D: .; J: TRBJ2-3; V: TRBV6-2/TRBV6-3; CDR3: CASWDPGQNTDTQYF; DNA: TGTGCCAGTTGGGACCCGGGACAAAACACAGATACGCAGTATTTT
size: .; D: TRBD1; J: TRBJ1-1; V: TRBV12-3/TRBV12-4; CDR3: CASSPWTGEVYTEAFF; DNA: TGTGCCAGCAGTCCCTGGACAGGGGAGGTGTACACTGAAGCTTTCTTT
size: .; D: .; J: TRBJ1-1; V: TRBV7-9; CDR3: CASSLGQYSEAFF; DNA: TGTGCCAGCAGCTTAGGACAATATTCTGAAGCTTTCTTT
size: .; D: TRBD2; J: TRBJ2-5; V: TRBV7-2; CDR3: CASSQGAAGGAETQYF; DNA: TGTGCCAGCAGCCAAGGGGCTGCGGGAGGGGCAGAGACCCAGTACTTC
size: .; D: .; J: TRBJ2-1; V: TRBV18; CDR3: CASSPPHLLINEQFF; DNA: TGTGCCAGCTCACCACCCCACTTGTTAATCAATGAGCAGTTCTTC
size: .; D: TRBD1; J: TRBJ2-2; V: TRBV6-6; CDR3: CASSYSTGQDTGELFF; DNA: TGTGCCAGCAGTTACTCGACGGGACAGGACACCGGGGAGCTGTTTTTT
size: many; D: .; J: TRBJ2-7; V: TRBV28; CDR3: CASSQTGALSYEQYF; DNA: TGTGCCAGCAGTCAGACAGGAGCCTTATCCTACGAGCAGTACTTC
size: few; D: .; J: TRBJ2-5; V: TRBV7-9; CDR3: CASSLGTTAQETQYF; DNA: TGTGCCAGCAGCCTCGGGACAACGGCGCAAGAGACCCAGTACTTC
size: few; D: TRBD1; J: TRBJ1-6; V: TRBV11-2; CDR3: CASSFSGTGFGSPLHF; DNA: TGTGCCAGCAGCTTCTCCGGGACAGGGTTCGGTTCACCCCTCCACTTT
size: few; D: .; J: TRBJ2-7; V: TRBV6-6; CDR3: CASSYGSTGLTSYEQYF; DNA: TGTGCCAGCAGTTACGGGTCGACAGGTCTTACCTCCTACGAGCAGTACTTC
size: many; D: .; J: TRBJ2-7; V: TRBV7-2; CDR3: CASSLNPARTSYEQYF; DNA: TGTGCCAGCAGCTTAAATCCCGCGCGGACTTCCTACGAGCAGTACTTC
size: many; D: .; J: TRBJ1-2; V: TRBV11-2; CDR3: CASSGGPGYTF; DNA: TGTGCCAGCAGCGGGGGGCCTGGCTACACCTTC
size: .; D: .; J: TRBJ1-1; V: TRBV27; CDR3: CTSSSGYRGRDTEAFF; DNA: TGTACCAGCAGTTCGGGATATCGGGGGAGGGATACTGAAGCTTTCTTT
size: few; D: TRBD1; J: TRBJ2-1; V: TRBV13; CDR3: CASSSSRDREAHIYNEQFF; DNA: TGTGCCAGCAGCTCGTCCCGGGACAGGGAAGCCCATATATACAATGAGCAGTTCTTC
size: few; D: TRBD2; J: TRBJ2-3; V: TRBV20-1; CDR3: CRALAGSTDTQYF; DNA: TGCAGAGCCCTAGCGGGAAGCACAGATACGCAGTATTTT
size: .; D: TRBD1; J: TRBJ1-6; V: TRBV7-8; CDR3: CASSADRDSPLHF; DNA: TGTGCCAGCAGCGCTGACAGGGATTCACCCCTCCACTTT
size: .; D: .; J: TRBJ1-1; V: TRBV2; CDR3: CASEENTEAFF; DNA: TGTGCCAGCGAGGAGAACACTGAAGCTTTCTTT
size: few; D: .; J: TRBJ2-7; V: TRBV5-1; CDR3: CASSLNGKGSYEQYF; DNA: TGCGCCAGCAGCTTGAATGGTAAGGGGTCCTACGAGCAGTACTTC
size: many; D: .; J: TRBJ1-1; V: TRBV20-1; CDR3: CSANAAMNTEAFF; DNA: TGCAGTGCTAACGCGGCGATGAACACTGAAGCTTTCTTT
size: few; D: TRBD2; J: TRBJ2-2; V: TRBV5-1; CDR3: CASSRGVDTGELFF; DNA: TGCGCCAGCAGCCGGGGGGTAGACACCGGGGAGCTGTTTTTT
size: few; D: TRBD1; J: TRBJ2-3; V: TRBV11-1; CDR3: CASSSRTGGPDTQYF; DNA: TGTGCCAGCAGCTCGCGGACAGGGGGCCCAGATACGCAGTATTTT
size: .; D: TRBD2; J: TRBJ2-5; V: TRBV11-2; CDR3: CASSPRLAGYQETQYF; DNA: TGTGCCAGCAGCCCAAGACTAGCGGGGTACCAAGAGACCCAGTACTTC
size: .; D: TRBD1; J: TRBJ2-2; V: TRBV9; CDR3: CASSGDRGGTGELFF; DNA: TGTGCCAGCAGCGGAGACAGGGGAGGAACCGGGGAGCTGTTTTTT
size: .; D: TRBD2; J: TRBJ2-1; V: TRBV20-1; CDR3: CSASPSGRVENEQFF; DNA: TGCAGTGCTAGCCCTAGCGGGAGGGTGGAGAATGAGCAGTTCTTC
size: .; D: TRBD1; J: TRBJ1-2; V: TRBV19; CDR3: CASRRQGAYGYTF; DNA: TGTGCCAGTAGGCGACAGGGGGCGTATGGCTACACCTTC
size: .; D: TRBD1; J: TRBJ2-7; V: TRBV6-2/TRBV6-3; CDR3: CATRQGYNEQYF; DNA: TGTGCCACCAGACAGGGATACAACGAGCAGTACTTC